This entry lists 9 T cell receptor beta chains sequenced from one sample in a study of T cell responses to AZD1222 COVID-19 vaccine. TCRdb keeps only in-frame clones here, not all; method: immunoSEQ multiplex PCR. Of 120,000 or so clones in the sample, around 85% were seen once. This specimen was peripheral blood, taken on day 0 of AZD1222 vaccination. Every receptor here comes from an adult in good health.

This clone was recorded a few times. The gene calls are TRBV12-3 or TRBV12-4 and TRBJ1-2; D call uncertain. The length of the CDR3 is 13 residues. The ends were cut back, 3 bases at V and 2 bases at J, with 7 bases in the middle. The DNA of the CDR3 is TGTGCCAGCAGTTTCTCTGCCAACTATGGCTACACCTTC. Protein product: CASSFSANYGYTF.

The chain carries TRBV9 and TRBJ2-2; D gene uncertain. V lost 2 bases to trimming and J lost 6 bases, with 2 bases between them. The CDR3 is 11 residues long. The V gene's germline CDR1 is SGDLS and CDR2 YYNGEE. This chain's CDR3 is CASSVSGELFF. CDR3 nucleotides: TGTGCCAGCAGCGTTTCCGGGGAGCTGTTTTTT.

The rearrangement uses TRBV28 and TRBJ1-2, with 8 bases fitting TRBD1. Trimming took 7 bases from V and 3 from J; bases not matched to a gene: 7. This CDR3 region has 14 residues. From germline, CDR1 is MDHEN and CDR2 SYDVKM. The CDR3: CASTPLTGDYGYTF. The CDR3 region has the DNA TGTGCCAGCACCCCGTTGACAGGGGACTATGGCTACACCTTC.

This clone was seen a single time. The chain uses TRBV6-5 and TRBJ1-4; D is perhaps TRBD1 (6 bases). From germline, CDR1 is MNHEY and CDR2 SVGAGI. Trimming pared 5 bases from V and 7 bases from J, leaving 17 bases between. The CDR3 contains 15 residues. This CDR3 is CASSPTGRGGEKLFF. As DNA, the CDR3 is TGTGCCAGCAGTCCGACAGGCAGGGGAGGTGAAAAACTGTTTTTT.

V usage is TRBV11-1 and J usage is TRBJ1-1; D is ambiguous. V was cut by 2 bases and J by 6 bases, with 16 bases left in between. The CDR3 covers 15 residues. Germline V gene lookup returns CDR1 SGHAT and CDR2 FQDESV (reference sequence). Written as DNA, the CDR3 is TGTGCCAGCAGCTTATCGGTCGTAGGGCTCTCTGAAGCTTTCTTT. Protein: CASSLSVVGLSEAFF.

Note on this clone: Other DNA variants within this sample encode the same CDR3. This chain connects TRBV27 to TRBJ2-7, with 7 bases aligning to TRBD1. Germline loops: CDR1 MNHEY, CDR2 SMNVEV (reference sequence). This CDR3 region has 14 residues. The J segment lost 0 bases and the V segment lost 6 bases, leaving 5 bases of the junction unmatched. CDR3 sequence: CASSPDRPSYEQYF. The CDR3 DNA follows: TGTGCCAGCAGCCCGGACAGGCCCTCCTACGAGCAGTACTTC.

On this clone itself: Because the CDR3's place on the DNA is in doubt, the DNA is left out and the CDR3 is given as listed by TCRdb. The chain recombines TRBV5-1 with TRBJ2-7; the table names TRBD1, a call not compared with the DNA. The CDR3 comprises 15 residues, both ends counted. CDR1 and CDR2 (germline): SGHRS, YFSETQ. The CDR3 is CASSFRGRGTDEQYF.

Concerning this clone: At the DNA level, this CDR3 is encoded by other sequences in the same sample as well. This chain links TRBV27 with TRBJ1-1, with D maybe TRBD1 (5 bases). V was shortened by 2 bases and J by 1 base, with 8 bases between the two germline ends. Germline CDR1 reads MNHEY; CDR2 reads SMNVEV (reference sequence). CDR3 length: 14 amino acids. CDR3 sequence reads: CASSLQGGNTEAFF. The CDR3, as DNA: TGTGCCAGCAGTTTACAGGGAGGGAACACTGAAGCTTTCTTT.

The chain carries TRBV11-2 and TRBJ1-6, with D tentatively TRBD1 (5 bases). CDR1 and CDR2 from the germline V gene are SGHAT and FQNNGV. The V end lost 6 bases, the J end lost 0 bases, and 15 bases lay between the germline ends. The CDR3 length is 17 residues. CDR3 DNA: TGTGCCAGCAGTCCCGGGGGTGGGAGCTCCTATAATTCACCCCTCCACTTT. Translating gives CASSPGGGSSYNSPLHF.